This TCR beta chain was sequenced for a study of blood T cells in healthy people across ages. The second PCR ran roughly 6 to 12 cycles with a sample-barcoded 5' primer and J-beta primers. Tags on each cDNA molecule came from a template-switch adaptor with 12 random nucleotides. From the 5' RACE reads, TCRdb called clonotypes with MiXCR, one entry per CDR3 protein. The sample carries more than 650,000 distinct CDR3 sequences, about 55% recorded once. Trimming stripped 0 bases from V and 14 bases from J, with 30 bases between. Germline V gives CDR1 SGHAT, CDR2 FQNNGV. The CDR3 length is 18 residues. Study conclusions and caveats: Not knowing donor CMV status may have confounded expanded clonotype changes. Higher naive T cell percentage went strongly together with higher TCR beta diversity. Estimated diversity that came from one million T cells was considered an underestimate.

For this clonotype: No antigen is known for it.

Sequencing was carried out using blood. The V call is TRBV11-2, the J call TRBJ2-3; tentative D call: TRBD2 (6 bases). The sequence was obtained from an older man in good health. CDR3 nucleotide sequence: TGTGCCAGCAGCTTAGATCTCCCACGGGAGCTGAAAGACAGATACGCGTATTTT. It codes for CASSLDLPRELKDRYAYF. Full variable domain (outside the CDR3, taken from reference TRBV11-2 and TRBJ2-3): EAGVAQSPRYKIIEKRQSVAFWCNPISGHATLYWYQQILGQGPKLLIQFQNNGVVDDSQLPKDRFSAERLKGVDSTLKIQPAKLEDSAVYLCASSLDLPRELKDRYAYFGPGTRLTVL.